A single sample gave rise to the 21 T cell receptor beta chains below, sequenced in a study of blood T cell repertoires in COVID-19. The assay was immunoSEQ multiplex PCR, and TCRdb's table has in-frame clones only and misses some. Among more than 300,000 clones listed, around 84% were seen once. The specimen sequenced was PBMCs or T cells enriched from blood (not recorded which). These receptors were collected from a woman in her late teens or twenties who had recovered from COVID-19.

The chain employs TRBV6-5 and TRBJ1-1, with D uncertain. V was pared by 2 bases and J by 0 bases, with 7 bases between. The CDR3 runs 14 residues. CDR1 is MNHEY, CDR2 SVGAGI, per germline. This chain's CDR3 is CASSYPGMNTEAFF. CDR3 in DNA: TGTGCCAGCAGTTACCCGGGAATGAACACTGAAGCTTTCTTT.

The chain uses TRBV3-1 (or the pseudogene TRBV3-2) and TRBJ2-2, with a weak D call TRBD2 (5 bases). The CDR3 runs 18 residues. Germline CDR1 is LGHDT and CDR2 is YNNKEL (reference sequence). V lost 2 bases to trimming and J lost 4 bases, with 20 bases between them. The CDR3 DNA reads TGTGCCAGCAGCCAAATTTCGTGGTTGCGGGCATTCACCGGGGAGCTGTTTTTT. Its protein product is CASSQISWLRAFTGELFF.

The chain joins TRBV3-1 (or the pseudogene TRBV3-2) to TRBJ1-2; 8 nucleotides line up with TRBD1. CDR3 size: 14 residues. The V gene's germline CDR1 is LGHDT and CDR2 YNNKEL (reference sequence). V lost 4 bases and J lost 8; bases outside the gene matches: 9. CDR3 DNA: TGTGCCAGCAGCCCGGATCAGGGGGCGAGAGGCTACACCTTC. Translating it yields CASSPDQGARGYTF.

This clone was picked up a small number of times. The rearrangement links TRBV5-1 to TRBJ2-5; possibly TRBD1 for D (7 bases). The V end was cut by 2 bases, the J end by 2 bases, with 16 bases between. This CDR3 region has 16 residues. CDR1 is SGHRS, CDR2 YFSETQ, per germline. CDR3 sequence: CASSLLQGGVQETQYF. CDR3 DNA: TGCGCCAGCAGCTTATTGCAGGGGGGAGTTCAAGAGACCCAGTACTTC. Drawing the rest from reference TRBV5-1 and TRBJ2-5, the complete variable domain is KAGVTQTPRYLIKTRGQQVTLSCSPISGHRSVSWYQQTPGQGLQFLFEYFSETQRNKGNFPGRFSGRQFSNSRSEMNVSTLELGDSALYLCASSLLQGGVQETQYFGPGTRLLVL.

The chain employs TRBV15 and TRBJ2-3; D gene unclear. Per germline, CDR1 LNHNV and CDR2 YYDKDF (reference sequence). The CDR3 totals 15 residues. The V end lost 0 bases, the J end lost 2 bases, and 9 bases lay between the germline ends. The DNA of the CDR3 is TGTGCCACCAGCAGAGATTCAAGCCCCACAGATACGCAGTATTTT. This translates into CATSRDSSPTDTQYF.

The chain couples TRBV7-8 to TRBJ2-1, with D possibly matching TRBD2 (6 bases). In germline, CDR1 is SGHVS, CDR2 FQNEAQ. The CDR3 extends over 14 amino acids. The V end lost 5 bases, the J end lost 3 bases, and 11 bases lay between the germline ends. The CDR3 region has the DNA TGTGCCAGCAGCACGGGGACTGTCTACAATGAGCAGTTCTTC. Protein product: CASSTGTVYNEQFF.

The chain recombines TRBV6-5 with TRBJ2-7; TRBD1 matches at 7 bases. CDR1 is MNHEY, CDR2 SVGAGI, per germline. The CDR3 contains 13 residues. With 7 bases clipped from V and 5 bases from J, the junction kept 8 bases outside the gene matches. For the CDR3, the DNA is TGTGCCAGCACCCGACAGGGTACGGACGAGCAGTACTTC. Translated, it gives CASTRQGTDEQYF.

V gene TRBV28 combines with J gene TRBJ1-6; a possible D gene is TRBD1 (6 bases). With 4 bases removed from V and 7 bases from J, the gap between germline ends came to 11 bases. The CDR3 length is 14 residues. Germline values: CDR1 MDHEN, CDR2 SYDVKM. In DNA form, the CDR3 reads TGTGCCAGCAGTTCGACAAGGGGGAATTCACCCCTCCACTTT. Encoded protein: CASSSTRGNSPLHF.

The chain has TRBV6-6 and TRBJ1-1; TRBD1 agrees at 9 bases. V lost 6 bases and J lost 4; bases outside the gene matches: 12. The CDR3 has 16 residues. Per germline, CDR1 MNHNY and CDR2 SVGAGI (reference sequence). DNA for the CDR3: TGTGCCAGCAGCCCAACAGGGGGCGCTGGGATCACTGAAGCTTTCTTT. Protein product: CASSPTGGAGITEAFF.

The gene calls are TRBV7-3 and TRBJ2-1; tentatively, D is TRBD1 (7 bases). Between the trimmed V and J ends, which lost 5 bases and 4 bases, there was a span of 18 bases. CDR1 and CDR2 (germline): SGHTA, FQGTGA. This CDR3 has 16 residues. As DNA, the CDR3 is TGTGCCAGCAGCCTACAGGGGCGCGGGACATACAATGAGCAGTTCTTC. Protein: CASSLQGRGTYNEQFF.

The chain combines TRBV30 with TRBJ2-4, with D possibly TRBD1 on 5 matching bases. V was shortened by 4 bases and J by 6 bases, with 19 bases between the two germline ends. This CDR3 has 15 residues. Germline V gene lookup returns CDR1 GTSNPN and CDR2 SVGIG (reference sequence). DNA of the CDR3: TGTGCCTGGAACCCTTCGACAGAGCGCTCAAACATTCAGTACTTC. Its protein product is CAWNPSTERSNIQYF.

This clone appeared a few times. The CDR3 loop reads CASSSGFQEAFF. CDR3 nucleotides: TGTGCCAGTAGTTCAGGGTTTCAAGAAGCTTTCTTT. This chain connects TRBV19 to TRBJ1-1; D is possibly TRBD1 (5 bases). Germline CDR1 reads LNHDA; CDR2 reads SQIVND (reference sequence). CDR3 length: 12 amino acids. The V and J ends lost 5 bases and 8 bases respectively, with 12 bases between them.

This clone was seen a handful of times. The gene calls are TRBV23-1 and TRBJ2-7; D gene ambiguous. TRBV23-1 is known as an ORF, though its function is uncertain. V dropped 9 bases and J dropped 8 bases, with 14 bases sitting between them. This CDR3 has 11 amino acids. CDR3 sequence (DNA): TGCGCCAGAGAGGATTGGCTCAAGCAGTACTTC. Protein product: CAREDWLKQYF.

The rearrangement links TRBV3-1 (or the pseudogene TRBV3-2) to TRBJ1-1; D gene ambiguous. This CDR3 region has 14 residues. Trimming removed 1 base from V and 1 base from J, with 7 bases in between. In germline, CDR1 is LGHDT, CDR2 YNNKEL (reference sequence). The CDR3 sequence: CASSQATGNTEAFF. The CDR3 bases are TGTGCCAGCAGCCAAGCTACCGGGAACACTGAAGCTTTCTTT.

The gene calls are TRBV9 and TRBJ2-1; D perhaps matches TRBD2 (5 bases). The CDR3 loop spans 16 amino acids. The ends were cut back, 2 bases at V and 0 bases at J, with 12 bases in the middle. From germline, CDR1 is SGDLS and CDR2 YYNGEE. The CDR3, as DNA: TGTGCCAGCAGCGTTTATGGCGGACTCTCCTACAATGAGCAGTTCTTC. Its protein is CASSVYGGLSYNEQFF.

The gene calls are TRBV13 and TRBJ2-7; the D gene is possibly TRBD2 (6 bases). Between the trimmed V and J ends, which lost 0 bases and 4 bases, there was a span of 16 bases. CDR1 and CDR2 (germline): PRHDT, FYEKMQ (reference sequence). CDR3 length equals 16 residues. Here the CDR3 DNA reads TGTGCCAGCAGCTTAGGGTACGGAGGGGAGTTATACGAGCAGTACTTC. Translating gives CASSLGYGGELYEQYF.

The chain joins TRBV10-3 to TRBJ2-3; 10 nucleotides line up with TRBD2. The ends lost 9 bases at V and 0 bases at J; junction bases unmatched: 0. The V gene's germline CDR1 is ENHRY and CDR2 SYGVKD. This CDR3 has 13 residues. CDR3 in amino acids: CAISGGSTDTQYF. Here the CDR3 DNA reads TGTGCCATTAGCGGGGGGAGCACAGATACGCAGTATTTT.

The chain joins TRBV30 to TRBJ1-4, with D perhaps TRBD1 (6 bases). Germline V gives CDR1 GTSNPN, CDR2 SVGIG (reference sequence). The CDR3 is 14 residues long. V lost 3 bases and J lost 4, with 12 bases in between. In nucleotides, the CDR3 is TGTGCCTGGAGCTTTCAGGGGATTAATGAAAAACTGTTTTTT. It specifies CAWSFQGINEKLFF.

This clone occurred once. The chain uses TRBV18 and TRBJ1-4, with D possibly TRBD1 on 5 matching bases. The CDR3 sequence is 15 residues long. The germline gives CDR1 KGHSH, CDR2 LQKENI. V dropped 4 bases and J dropped 0 bases, with 9 bases sitting between them. This CDR3 reads CASSRGQATNEKLFF. For the CDR3, the DNA is TGTGCCAGCTCACGCGGACAAGCAACTAATGAAAAACTGTTTTTT.

This chain connects TRBV19 to TRBJ2-7; the match to TRBD2 covers 11 bases. Germline V gene sequence: CDR1 LNHDA, CDR2 SQIVND (reference sequence). Trimming took 5 bases from V and 3 from J; bases not matched to a gene: 6. The CDR3 runs to 15 residues. The CDR3 here is CASSPGLAVHYEQYF. The CDR3 DNA sequence: TGTGCCAGTAGTCCGGGACTAGCGGTGCACTACGAGCAGTACTTC.

The gene calls are TRBV11-3 and TRBJ2-7; D remains ambiguous. CDR1 is SGHNT, CDR2 YENEEA, per germline. Trimming left V 4 bases short and J 6 bases short, with 19 bases between. The CDR3 totals 15 residues. CDR3 bases: TGTGCCAGCAGCTCTCCTCGGCCGGAGTGGGTCGAGCAGTACTTC. This gives the protein CASSSPRPEWVEQYF.